This TCR beta chain comes out of a study of T-cell memory formation after mild COVID-19. At the level of the study: Clusters were largely donor specific.

This CDR3 region has 16 residues. J lost 5 bases, V lost 0 bases, and 5 bases had no gene match. Germline values: CDR1 MGHRA, CDR2 YSYEKL. Libraries for TCRalpha and TCRbeta carried sample barcodes and unique molecular identifiers via 5'RACE. In TCRdb, the 5' RACE reads were re-called with MiXCR into one record per CDR3 protein. The sample consists of roughly 68,000 distinct CDR3 sequences, over 15% of them appearing once. This TCR came from an adult woman who had mild COVID-19 (a few samples of this study predate the infection). Cell type and time point are not known. This chain uses TRBV4-1 with TRBJ2-1; 9 bases map to TRBD2. The sequenced sample was PBMCs or a T cell subset sorted from them (not recorded which). The CDR3 DNA sequence: TGCGCCAGCAGCCAAGAAGGGACTAGCCCTCACAATGAGCAGTTCTTC. Its translation: CASSQEGTSPHNEQFF.